These 26 T cell receptor beta chains share one sample of origin, sequenced in a study of T-cell memory formation after mild COVID-19. TCRdb re-analysed the 5' RACE reads in MiXCR, keeping a single row per CDR3 protein. The data contain 50,000 to 75,000 distinct CDR3 sequences, around 10% of them singletons. Sequencing was done on a sample of PBMCs or a T cell subset sorted from them (not recorded which). All receptors come from a man between 18 and 35 years old who had mild COVID-19 (a few samples of this study predate the infection). Cell type and time point are not known.

The CDR3, as DNA: TGTGCCAGCAGCTCAATCGACGGGGAGGGTCGGGGCAATGAGCAGTTCTTC. Its protein product is CASSSIDGEGRGNEQFF. The V and J genes are TRBV7-9 and TRBJ2-1; 7 bases line up with TRBD2. CDR1 and CDR2 (germline): SEHNR, FQNEAQ (reference sequence). The length of the CDR3 is 17 residues. Trimming cost V 4 bases and J 6 bases; bases outside gene matches: 15. The full variable domain, with the rest looked up from reference TRBV7-9 and TRBJ2-1, is DTGVSQNPRHKITKRGQNVTFRCDPISEHNRLYWYRQTLGQGPEFLTYFQNEAQLEKSRLLSDRFSAERPKGSFSTLEIQRTEQGDSAMYLCASSSIDGEGRGNEQFFGPGTRLTVL.

V is TRBV20-1 and J is TRBJ1-1; D is possibly TRBD1 (5 bases). V dropped 1 base and J dropped 1 base, with 10 bases sitting between them. Germline CDR1 and CDR2: DFQATT and SNEGSKA (reference sequence). The CDR3 length is 14 residues. The CDR3 loop reads CSARVGGPNTEAFF. CDR3 nucleotides: TGCAGTGCTAGAGTGGGGGGACCGAACACTGAAGCTTTCTTT.

This clonotype was observed a few times. The rearrangement uses TRBV6-2 or TRBV6-3 and TRBJ2-1; 7 bases fit TRBD1. Germline V gives CDR1 MNHEY, CDR2 SVGEGT. J gave up 3 bases and V 7 bases, and 15 bases lay outside the gene matches. The CDR3 has 17 amino acids. CDR3 protein: CASTSWGQTGIYNEQFF. The CDR3 bases are TGTGCCAGCACCTCTTGGGGGCAGACAGGGATCTACAATGAGCAGTTCTTC.

This clonotype was detected only a few times. The V call is TRBV2, the J call TRBJ1-1; the D is unclear. CDR3 size: 14 residues. The V end was cut by 0 bases, the J end by 6 bases, with 11 bases between. Germline V gene data show CDR1 as SNHLY and CDR2 as FYNNEI. CDR3 bases: TGTGCCAGCAGTGAAGCCCTGAGGGAACCTGAAGCTTTCTTT. This codes for CASSEALREPEAFF. The entire variable domain, with the rest obtained from reference TRBV2 and TRBJ1-1, is as follows: EPEVTQTPSHQVTQMGQEVILRCVPISNHLYFYWYRQILGQKVEFLVSFYNNEISEKSEIFDDQFSVERPDGSNFTLKIRSTKLEDSAMYFCASSEALREPEAFFGQGTRLTVV.

This clonotype came up a few times. The rearrangement joins TRBV20-1 to TRBJ2-5, with D perhaps matching TRBD2 (6 bases). Germline CDR1 and CDR2: DFQATT and SNEGSKA (reference sequence). The CDR3 has 17 amino acids. Trimming cost V 0 bases and J 1 base, with 18 bases left between them. The CDR3 DNA follows: TGCAGTGCTAGAGATAGGTTCATGGCGGGGCCCCAAGAGACCCAGTACTTC. Protein product: CSARDRFMAGPQETQYF.

Only a few counts were recorded for this clonotype. CDR3 nucleotide sequence: TGTGCCAGCAGCTTGGGCTTACTACCTGAAGCTTTCTTT. Amino acid sequence: CASSLGLLPEAFF. The chain couples TRBV7-9 to TRBJ1-1, with D hard to call. CDR1 and CDR2 from the germline V gene are SEHNR and FQNEAQ (reference sequence). The CDR3 length is 13 residues. Trimming cost V 3 bases and J 6 bases, with 11 bases left between them.

This clonotype came up many times. The rearrangement joins TRBV7-2 to TRBJ2-5, with D hard to call. Trimming took 1 base from V and 7 from J, leaving 13 bases between them. From germline, CDR1 is SGHTA and CDR2 FQGNSA. The CDR3 loop spans 14 amino acids. CDR3 sequence: CASSLGGSSGTQYF. In DNA, the CDR3 is TGTGCCAGCAGCTTAGGTGGCTCGTCAGGGACCCAGTACTTC. The whole variable domain, filled in from reference TRBV7-2 and TRBJ2-5, reads GAGVSQSPSNKVTEKGKDVELRCDPISGHTALYWYRQSLGQGLEFLIYFQGNSAPDKSGLPSDRFSAERTGGSVSTLTIQRTQQEDSAVYLCASSLGGSSGTQYFGPGTRLLVL.

This clonotype was counted many times. The V and J genes are TRBV12-3 or TRBV12-4 and TRBJ2-3; possible D gene TRBD1, 7 bases. The CDR3 sequence is 15 residues long. Trimming removed 3 bases from V and 4 bases from J, with 14 bases in between. The CDR3 here is CASSLEGARADTQYF. The CDR3 DNA sequence: TGTGCCAGCAGTTTGGAGGGGGCTAGGGCAGATACGCAGTATTTT.

This clonotype was seen a handful of times. The J gene is TRBJ2-4, the V gene TRBV7-2; 8 bases map to TRBD2. With V trimmed by 0 bases and J by 0 bases, 10 bases remained unmatched. CDR3 length: 19 residues. The germline V gene has CDR1 SGHTA and CDR2 FQGNSA. The CDR3 DNA reads TGTGCCAGCAGCTTAGCCTTGGCGCGGGGGGTACTAGCCAAAAACATTCAGTACTTC. Translated: CASSLALARGVLAKNIQYF.

This clonotype was recorded a few times. The genes are TRBV7-2 and TRBJ2-5; possibly TRBD1 for D (5 bases). With 5 bases removed from V and 3 bases from J, the gap between germline ends came to 13 bases. This CDR3 has 14 residues. Looked up from germline, CDR1 is SGHTA and CDR2 is FQGNSA. CDR3 DNA: TGTGCCAGCAGCCCTACAGTCAGGGAAGAGACCCAGTACTTC. Its translation is CASSPTVREETQYF.

CDR3 sequence (DNA): TGTGCCAGCAGCTTAAATCTAGCCCCAGATACGCAGTATTTT. Protein sequence: CASSLNLAPDTQYF. This rearrangement joins TRBV7-3 to TRBJ2-3; D may be TRBD2 (5 bases). Trimming shortened V by 1 base and J by 4 bases, and 9 bases separated the two germline ends. This CDR3 spans 14 amino acids. Looked up from germline, CDR1 is SGHTA and CDR2 is FQGTGA.

The rearrangement joins TRBV20-1 to TRBJ1-2, with a possible D match to TRBD1 (5 bases). Per germline, CDR1 DFQATT and CDR2 SNEGSKA (reference sequence). The CDR3 contains 11 residues. The CDR3 loop reads CGGGLYDGYTF. CDR3 DNA sequence: TGCGGCGGGGGGTTGTATGATGGCTACACCTTC.

This clonotype came up a few times. V and J are TRBV5-6 and TRBJ2-3, with a weak D call TRBD1 (6 bases). The length of the CDR3 is 13 residues. V lost 4 bases and J 5 bases, leaving 11 bases between the germline ends. Germline V gene sequence: CDR1 SGHDT, CDR2 YYEEEE. The CDR3 region is CASSRQGGDTQYF. The CDR3 DNA reads as TGTGCCAGCAGCCGGCAAGGGGGAGATACGCAGTATTTT. The whole variable domain, filled in from reference TRBV5-6 and TRBJ2-3, reads DAGVTQSPTHLIKTRGQQVTLRCSPKSGHDTVSWYQQALGQGPQFIFQYYEEEERQRGNFPDRFSGHQFPNYSSELNVNALLLGDSALYLCASSRQGGDTQYFGPGTRLTVL.

This clonotype was observed a few times. The chain recombines TRBV7-8 with TRBJ2-2; the D is unclear. In germline, CDR1 is SGHVS, CDR2 FQNEAQ. CDR3 length: 14 residues. Trimming removed 5 bases from V and 0 bases from J, with 7 bases in between. CDR3 sequence: CASSAVANTGELFF. The CDR3 DNA reads as TGTGCCAGCAGCGCAGTCGCGAACACCGGGGAGCTGTTTTTT.

The chain links TRBV12-3 or TRBV12-4 to TRBJ1-2, with TRBD1 matching over 7 bases. The CDR3 sequence is 14 residues long. The ends lost 7 bases at V and 9 bases at J; junction bases unmatched: 14. The CDR3 nucleotides read TGTGCCAGCACCTCATTCCGGGACAGTCGACGCTACACCTTC. Its translation: CASTSFRDSRRYTF.

The chain couples TRBV6-5 to TRBJ2-5; D perhaps matches TRBD1 (5 bases). Germline assignment: CDR1 MNHEY and CDR2 SVGAGI. This CDR3 comprises 11 residues. Trimming left V 2 bases short and J 7 bases short, with 5 bases between. CDR3 loop: CASSYQGTQYF. The DNA for the CDR3 is TGTGCCAGCAGTTACCAGGGGACCCAGTACTTC.

This clonotype has only a few counts. J is TRBJ1-1 and V is TRBV20-1, with D unclear. This CDR3 region has 12 residues. Germline V CDR1 and CDR2: DFQATT, SNEGSKA (reference sequence). V shed 0 bases and J shed 3 bases, with 5 bases lying between them. The DNA for the CDR3 is TGCAGTGCTAGAGAAAGCCACACTGAAGCTTTCTTT. As protein: CSARESHTEAFF.

The chain links TRBV4-3 to TRBJ2-2, with 9 nucleotides matching TRBD1. Germline V lookup: CDR1 LGHNA, CDR2 YSLEER. The CDR3 is made up of 19 amino acids. The V segment lost 3 bases and the J segment 3 bases; nucleotides outside the gene matches: 14. CDR3 sequence (DNA): TGCGCCAGCAGCCAGGCTAGCCCGGGACAGGGAATGGACACCGGGGAGCTGTTTTTT. This translates into CASSQASPGQGMDTGELFF.

This clonotype was observed many times. The gene calls are TRBV12-3 or TRBV12-4 and TRBJ2-1; TRBD1 is a possible D gene (5 bases). The CDR3 is 18 residues long. With 6 bases removed from V and 0 bases from J, the gap between germline ends came to 21 bases. The CDR3 nucleotides are TGTGCCAGCAGCCCTGGACCAGGGTGGCAAAGCTCCTACAATGAGCAGTTCTTC. Translating it yields CASSPGPGWQSSYNEQFF.

This clonotype has a handful of counts. This chain uses TRBV29-1 with TRBJ1-5; the D gene is possibly TRBD1 (5 bases). The V end was cut by 6 bases, the J end by 6 bases, with 15 bases between. This CDR3 contains 13 residues. Germline assignment: CDR1 SQVTM and CDR2 ANQGSEA. The CDR3 DNA sequence: TGCAGCGTAAGGGAACAGGAGTCTCAGCCCCAGCATTTT. Protein: CSVREQESQPQHF.

The table lists this clonotype with a few counts. This chain uses TRBV4-3 with TRBJ1-2, with D hard to call. The germline V gene has CDR1 LGHNA and CDR2 YSLEER. Trimming removed 0 bases from V and 4 bases from J, with 12 bases in between. This CDR3 has 15 amino acids. The CDR3 nucleotides are TGCGCCAGCAGCCAAGATGGAAGAGCCAGCTATGGCTACACCTTC. This codes for CASSQDGRASYGYTF.

This clonotype was found many times. The J gene is TRBJ2-3, the V gene TRBV3-1, with TRBD2 as a possible D gene (5 bases). Germline V gives CDR1 LGHDT, CDR2 YNNKEL (reference sequence). Trimming took off 1 base at V and 0 bases at J, with 8 bases between the two ends. This CDR3 has 15 amino acids. The CDR3 DNA sequence: TGTGCCAGCAGCCAAGCCAGCGGTAGCACAGATACGCAGTATTTT. It yields the protein CASSQASGSTDTQYF.

The V gene is TRBV5-4, the J gene TRBJ2-1; no reliable D call. V was clipped by 3 bases and J by 1 base, with 11 bases between them. This CDR3 is 15 amino acids long. Per germline, CDR1 SGHNT and CDR2 YYREEE (reference sequence). The CDR3 DNA sequence: TGTGCCAGCAGCTCGTCGGTCGGGTCCTACAATGAGCAGTTCTTC. It is translated as CASSSSVGSYNEQFF. Full variable domain (missing parts from reference TRBV5-4 and TRBJ2-1): ETGVTQSPTHLIKTRGQQVTLRCSSQSGHNTVSWYQQALGQGPQFIFQYYREEENGRGNFPPRFSGLQFPNYSSELNVNALELDDSALYLCASSSSVGSYNEQFFGPGTRLTVL.

This clonotype was counted at least ten times. The gene calls are TRBV7-2 and TRBJ2-7, with D perhaps TRBD1 or TRBD2 (5 bases each). The CDR3 totals 14 residues. Deletions cut 5 bases from V and 6 bases from J, with 17 bases between. Germline V gene data show CDR1 as SGHTA and CDR2 as FQGNSA. CDR3 in amino acids: CASSPTNMGVEQYF. The CDR3 nucleotides are TGTGCCAGCAGCCCTACCAACATGGGGGTCGAGCAGTACTTC.

In this sample, this clonotype turned up a few times. This chain joins TRBV20-1 and TRBJ1-5, with TRBD1 as a possible D gene (6 bases). Germline CDR1 and CDR2: DFQATT and SNEGSKA (reference sequence). This CDR3 is 16 amino acids long. V lost 0 bases, J lost 5 bases, and 17 bases lay in between. CDR3 DNA: TGCAGTGCTAGAGATTGGGGCCAGGGGACCTATCAGCCCCAGCATTTT. Translating gives CSARDWGQGTYQPQHF.

This clonotype was detected ten times or more. The genes are TRBV29-1 and TRBJ2-5; tentatively, D is TRBD1 (8 bases). The germline gives CDR1 SQVTM, CDR2 ANQGSEA. This CDR3 comprises 14 residues. Trimming pared 7 bases from V and 5 bases from J, leaving 20 bases between. Here the CDR3 DNA reads TGCAGCGCCACGGGAGGACAGGGATGGGAGACCCAGTACTTC. It yields the protein CSATGGQGWETQYF.